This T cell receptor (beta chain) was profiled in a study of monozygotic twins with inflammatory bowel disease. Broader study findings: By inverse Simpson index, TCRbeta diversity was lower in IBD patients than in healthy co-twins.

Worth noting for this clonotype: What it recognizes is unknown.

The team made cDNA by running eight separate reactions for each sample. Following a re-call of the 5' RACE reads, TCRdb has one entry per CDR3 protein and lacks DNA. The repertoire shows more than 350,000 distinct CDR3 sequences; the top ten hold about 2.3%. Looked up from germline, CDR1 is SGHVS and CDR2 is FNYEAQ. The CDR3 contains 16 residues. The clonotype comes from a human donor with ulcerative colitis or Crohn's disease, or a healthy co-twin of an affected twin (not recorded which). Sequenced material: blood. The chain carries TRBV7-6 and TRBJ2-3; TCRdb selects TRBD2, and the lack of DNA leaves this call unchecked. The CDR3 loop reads CASSSPGLAGADTQYF.